This entry features one T cell receptor (beta chain) sequence. These data belong to a study of blood T cell repertoires in COVID-19. Cohorts were assigned according to the clinical history that participants reported. This CDR3 is 12 amino acids long. V gave up 6 bases and J gave up 8 bases, with 13 bases separating them. Germline V lookup: CDR1 SGHAT, CDR2 FQDESV (reference sequence). Clones were read by immunoSEQ multiplex PCR, and TCRdb kept only the in-frame ones, dropping some. This sample yields almost 400,000 clones, of which approximately 90% are seen a single time; 0.95% to 1% belongs to the top ten.

The sequence was collected from a woman aged 25 to 39 with acute COVID-19. The chain employs TRBV11-1 and TRBJ1-2; perhaps TRBD1 as D (5 bases). The sequencing sample was made of PBMCs or T cells enriched from blood (not recorded which). The DNA of the CDR3 is TGTGCCAGCAGTTGGAGGGGTCAAGGCTACACCTTC. Translating gives CASSWRGQGYTF.